This record covers a single TCR beta chain. The sample belongs to a study of blood T cell repertoires in COVID-19. Background on the study: The samples span acute and convalescent COVID-19 from the United States, Italy and Spain. T cells, B-cell-depleted T cells, or PBMCs supplied cDNA or gDNA.

CDR3 length: 14 amino acids. Trimming shortened V by 5 bases and J by 0 bases, and 8 bases separated the two germline ends. Germline assignment: CDR1 SGHTA and CDR2 FQGNSA. Per the study methods: Amplified reference gene primers provided the basis for estimating nucleated cell counts. Produced via immunoSEQ multiplex PCR; TCRdb's table is partial and in-frame only. From that table come the V and J calls and clone size; the DNA was used to work out D and trimming. The table lists roughly 120,000 clones, 90% of them singletons. The chain employs TRBV7-2 and TRBJ1-5; no clear D gene. Material for sequencing was peripheral blood. The receptor's source is a man aged 55-75 years with COVID-19, enrolled during active disease. CDR3: CASSPRDSNQPQHF. In nucleotides, the CDR3 is TGTGCCAGCAGCCCCCGGGATAGCAATCAGCCCCAGCATTTT.